Below, 14 T cell receptor beta chains from the same sample are listed, as sequenced in a study of cytomegalovirus exposure and HLA in healthy donors. The PCR used 60 Vbeta and 13 Jbeta primers. The method was immunoSEQ multiplex PCR; TCRdb's version includes in-frame clones alone and lacks a portion of them. Among about 65,000 clones listed, around four fifths were seen once. Specimen: PBMCs. The origin of the receptors is a woman aged 30 to 39 in good health and CMV-seronegative.

The V call is TRBV5-4, the J call TRBJ1-2, with 8 nucleotides matching TRBD1. The CDR3 sequence is 14 residues long. Germline V gene data show CDR1 as SGHNT and CDR2 as YYREEE (reference sequence). V gave up 4 bases and J gave up 4 bases; unmatched junction bases: 6. CDR3 residues: CASSTGQGGYGYTF. CDR3 coding DNA: TGTGCCAGCAGCACAGGACAGGGCGGCTATGGCTACACCTTC.

This clone was detected only a few times. J is TRBJ1-2 and V is TRBV4-2; D not certain. Trimming shortened V by 6 bases and J by 0 bases, and 8 bases separated the two germline ends. The CDR3 is 13 amino acids. CDR1 and CDR2 from the germline V gene are LGHNA and YNFKEQ. CDR3 in amino acids: CASSADSNYGYTF. CDR3 bases: TGTGCCAGCAGTGCAGATTCTAACTATGGCTACACCTTC.

The gene calls are TRBV10-2 and TRBJ2-1; 14 positions match TRBD2. Germline CDR1 and CDR2: WSHSY and SAAADI. Losses at the gene ends were 6 bases for V and 8 bases for J; bases not matched to a gene: 9. The CDR3 loop spans 16 amino acids. The DNA for the CDR3 is TGCGCCAGCAGAAGACTAGCGGGAGGGCCTAGGGATGAGCAGTTCTTC. Translated, it gives CASRRLAGGPRDEQFF.

This rearrangement joins TRBV18 to TRBJ2-7; 14 nucleotides line up with TRBD2. V shed 3 bases, J shed 3 bases, and the junction held 4 bases outside the gene matches. There are 16 residues in the CDR3. Germline CDR1 KGHSH, CDR2 LQKENI. The CDR3 coding sequence is TGTGCCAGCTCACCGGCGGGACTAGCGGGAGTCTACGAGCAGTACTTC. Encoded protein: CASSPAGLAGVYEQYF.

V usage is TRBV4-3 and J usage is TRBJ2-1; D possibly corresponds to TRBD2 (5 bases). Germline loops: CDR1 LGHNA, CDR2 YSLEER. The CDR3 length is 15 residues. V shed 3 bases and J shed 4 bases, with 13 bases lying between them. Written as DNA, the CDR3 is TGCGCCAGCAGCCAGGAAGCGGCGATTTACAATGAGCAGTTCTTC. Its translation is CASSQEAAIYNEQFF.

The chain couples TRBV6-1 to TRBJ1-2; maybe TRBD1 (5 bases). Trimming left V 0 bases short and J 8 bases short, with 13 bases between. This CDR3 has 14 residues. Germline V gives CDR1 MNHNS, CDR2 SASEGT. The CDR3 DNA is TGTGCCAGCAGTGAAGCAGGGGCGGTTTGGGGCTACACCTTC. Residues: CASSEAGAVWGYTF.

The rearrangement links TRBV30 to TRBJ2-2, with 7 nucleotides matching TRBD1. This CDR3 region has 14 residues. Germline CDR1 GTSNPN, CDR2 SVGIG (reference sequence). V lost 0 bases, J lost 6 bases, and 4 bases stayed unmatched. In DNA form, the CDR3 reads TGTGCCTGGAGTGTGACAGGGATTTCCGGGGAGCTGTTTTTT. Its translation: CAWSVTGISGELFF.

The rearrangement links TRBV25-1 to TRBJ2-7, with TRBD1 as a possible D gene (6 bases). The V end lost 5 bases, the J end lost 3 bases, and 8 bases lay between the germline ends. The CDR3 spans 12 residues. In germline, CDR1 is MGHDK, CDR2 SYGVNS. The CDR3 protein is CASSKQGYEQYF. CDR3 nucleotides: TGTGCCAGCAGTAAACAGGGCTACGAGCAGTACTTC.

V and J are TRBV4-1 and TRBJ2-3; perhaps TRBD2 as D (5 bases). Trimming took off 1 base at V and 6 bases at J, with 17 bases between the two ends. Germline CDR1 MGHRA, CDR2 YSYEKL. The CDR3 has 16 amino acids. DNA for the CDR3: TGCGCCAGCAGCCAAGTTCGGCTAGCTCGGGGTGATACGCAGTATTTT. Amino acids: CASSQVRLARGDTQYF.

V usage is TRBV18 and J usage is TRBJ1-2; 8 positions match TRBD1. CDR3 size: 14 residues. Germline trimming cut 4 bases from V and 7 bases from J; bases unmatched to any gene: 8. The germline CDR1 and CDR2 sequences are KGHSH and LQKENI. The DNA for the CDR3 is TGTGCCAGCTCACAGGACAGGGATATTCCTGGCTACACCTTC. Its translation: CASSQDRDIPGYTF. Complete variable domain (other parts from reference TRBV18 and TRBJ1-2): NAGVMQNPRHLVRRRGQEARLRCSPMKGHSHVYWYRQLPEEGLKFMVYLQKENIIDESGMPKERFSAEFPKEGPSILRIQQVVRGDSAAYFCASSQDRDIPGYTFGSGTRLTVV.

The chain's CDR3 is CSVGQTNTEAFF. The CDR3 region has the DNA TGCAGCGTTGGACAGACGAACACTGAAGCTTTCTTT. V is TRBV29-1 and J is TRBJ1-1; D possibly corresponds to TRBD1 (5 bases). CDR3 size: 12 residues. Germline V gene sequence: CDR1 SQVTM, CDR2 ANQGSEA. Deletions cut 4 bases from V and 1 base from J, with 7 bases between.

The rearrangement links TRBV7-8 to TRBJ2-7; D possibly corresponds to TRBD1 (6 bases). CDR1 is SGHVS and CDR2 is FQNEAQ in the germline V gene. This CDR3 region has 14 residues. The V end lost 3 bases, the J end lost 6 bases, and 15 bases lay between the germline ends. CDR3 sequence (DNA): TGTGCCAGCAGCTTTGGTTGGACAGAACCCGAGCAGTACTTC. Translating it yields CASSFGWTEPEQYF.

The DNA for the CDR3 is TGTGCCACCAGCAGAGTAAGCACCCACGAGCAGTACTTC. Its translation: CATSRVSTHEQYF. The V call is TRBV15, the J call TRBJ2-7; D unresolved. Germline lookup yields CDR1 LNHNV and CDR2 YYDKDF (reference sequence). V lost 1 base to trimming and J lost 5 bases, with 9 bases between them. The CDR3 sequence is 13 residues long.

The chain employs TRBV10-2 and TRBJ2-7; no reliable D call. This CDR3 comprises 15 residues. The V end was cut by 3 bases, the J end by 3 bases, with 15 bases between. Germline CDR1 WSHSY, CDR2 SAAADI. CDR3 loop: CASSDRHQSYYEQYF. CDR3 nucleotide sequence: TGCGCCAGCAGTGATCGACACCAGTCCTACTACGAGCAGTACTTC.